These 5 T cell receptor beta chains originate from one sample sequenced in a study of shared clonotypes between healthy human individuals. Naive CD8 cells comprised CD45RO-negative, CCR7-positively selected cells, excluding terminally differentiated effector memory CD45RA+ cells. This table comes from immunoSEQ multiplex PCR, and its TCRdb copy is limited to in-frame clones, with some not included. Found here are hundreds of thousands of clones, 80% to 95% of them singletons; the top ten hold under 30%. The material sequenced was naive CD8+ T cells sorted from blood. These receptors were taken from a man aged 25 to 40 in good health.

The chain joins TRBV7-6 to TRBJ2-1, with D uncertain. The V end lost 5 bases, the J end lost 6 bases, and 17 bases lay between the germline ends. This CDR3 contains 15 residues. Germline lookup yields CDR1 SGHVS and CDR2 FNYEAQ. CDR3 in amino acids: CASSNTLGNFNEQFF. The CDR3 nucleotides read TGTGCCAGCAGCAACACTCTAGGGAATTTCAATGAGCAGTTCTTC.

The genes are TRBV28 and TRBJ1-4; D is perhaps TRBD1 (5 bases). Germline V CDR1 and CDR2: MDHEN, SYDVKM. The CDR3 has 15 amino acids. Between the trimmed V and J ends, which lost 5 bases and 0 bases, there was a span of 10 bases. In nucleotides, the CDR3 is TGTGCCAGCAGTGACGGGACCTCAACTAATGAAAAACTGTTTTTT. Protein sequence: CASSDGTSTNEKLFF.

The chain uses TRBV14 and TRBJ2-1, with 7 bases fitting TRBD2. The CDR3 has 16 amino acids. CDR1 and CDR2 (germline): SGHDN, FVKESK. Trimming took 6 bases from V and 1 from J; bases not matched to a gene: 9. The DNA for the CDR3 is TGTGCCAGCAGACCTACTAGCGCCCCGTCCTACAATGAGCAGTTCTTC. It encodes CASRPTSAPSYNEQFF.

The V and J genes are TRBV11-2 and TRBJ2-7; D may be TRBD1 (6 bases). The CDR3 extends over 14 amino acids. Trimming cost V 5 bases and J 3 bases, with 14 bases left between them. Looked up from germline, CDR1 is SGHAT and CDR2 is FQNNGV. As DNA, the CDR3 is TGTGCCAGCAGCGCCCCGGACAGCCTCTACGAGCAGTACTTC. Translation: CASSAPDSLYEQYF.

V usage is TRBV9 and J usage is TRBJ2-2; D not resolved. Trimming stripped 0 bases from V and 1 base from J, with 7 bases between. Germline V gene sequence: CDR1 SGDLS, CDR2 YYNGEE. The length of the CDR3 is 15 residues. CDR3 loop: CASSVEVKNTGELFF. The CDR3 coding sequence is TGTGCCAGCAGCGTAGAGGTTAAGAACACCGGGGAGCTGTTTTTT.